This TCR beta chain was documented in a study of blood T cell repertoires in COVID-19. Generated by immunoSEQ multiplex PCR, the TCRdb table keeps only in-frame clones and is missing some. In the table there are roughly 100,000 clones, about 90% of which are singletons. The CDR3 sequence is 15 residues long. V shed 3 bases, J shed 0 bases, and the junction held 5 bases outside the gene matches. The germline CDR1 and CDR2 sequences are DFQATT and SNEGSKA (reference sequence). The chain employs TRBV20-1 and TRBJ2-3; the match to TRBD2 covers 8 bases. The TCR comes from a woman aged 55-75 years with acute or convalescent COVID-19. The sequenced sample was peripheral blood. The chain's CDR3 is CSASGPSGSTDTQYF. The CDR3 DNA follows: TGCAGTGCTAGTGGGCCTAGCGGGAGCACAGATACGCAGTATTTT.